A single T cell receptor (beta chain) is shown here with its context. This clone came up once. Its antigen is still unknown. It has no much larger one-base neighbor in the sample; base qualities were not kept. Participants in the prospective study were aged about 18 to 90 years, lived in 24 United States geographic areas, and enrolled through a virtual design. To assign participants to cohorts, the prospective study relied on clinical history that participants themselves reported in a screening survey and a study questionnaire. ImmuneRACE Cohort 3 recovered participants were defined by two consecutive negative NP/OP PCR tests, healthcare professional clearance, or symptom resolution. Each participant in the prospective study had whole blood, serum and a nasopharyngeal or oropharyngeal swab collected by mobile phlebotomists. Participants in the prospective study had the option to provide additional blood draws and questionnaires over an approximately 2-month period. Prospective study blood samples were shipped either frozen or at room temperature before DNA extraction.

The CDR3 starts with the cysteine, ends with the phenylalanine, and has 14 residues. The kept DNA is CDR3 alone, 42 bases in frame from the first base. From the germline V gene, CDR1 is SGHRS and CDR2 is YFSETQ. V and J lose 0 bases and 1 base, and a span of 7 bases separates them. The data belong to a study of blood T cell repertoires in COVID-19 (dated by TCRdb to 2018 to 2021). As for the study more broadly: Samples from collaborators originated in the United States, Italy and Spain and spanned both the acute and convalescent phases of COVID-19. The material from the prospective study consisted of cDNA or gDNA derived from T cells, B-cell-depleted T cells, or PBMCs. The dataset comprised deeply sampled blood TCRbeta repertoires from subjects exposed to, actively infected with, or recovered from COVID-19. The repertoires were released in a freely available public database intended as a resource for research on the immune response to SARS-CoV-2. Samples came from the ongoing ImmuneRACE study (first 160 participants) plus 1,254 subjects from 6 global collaborators. Nearly every sample came with metadata listing a de-identified subject ID, COVID-19 status, age in years and sex. Where available, HLA class I and class II types were obtained from metadata supplied by the sample provider rather than from assay-based typing. General conclusions and limits of the study: The amount of clinical and demographic metadata varied by source and participant and was provided uncurated.

The immunoSEQ Assay, a bias-controlled multiplex PCR, was used to amplify TCRbeta CDR3 regions from genomic DNA. The source study handled its data this way. The number of nucleated cells in each sample was estimated by amplification of reference gene primers within the assay. Sequence reads were collapsed and filtered to measure the absolute abundance of every unique TCRbeta CDR3 rearrangement. Productive Simpson clonality was computed per sample as the square root of Simpson's diversity index over productive rearrangements. Not all clones reach the TCRdb copy of this immuneACCESS table, which keeps in-frame sequences only. Checked studies attribute under half of the gap to unresolved V genes and leave the rest unexplained. V and J calls and clone size are those listed in that table; D and trimming were worked out from the DNA. In all, the sample holds approximately 270,000 clones, and around 85% of those were seen once. The ten largest clones add up to roughly 4% of the sample.

The receptor was isolated from a woman aged 25 to 39 who had recovered from COVID-19. The sequenced material came from PBMCs or T cells enriched from blood (not recorded which). Recombination linked TRBV5-1 to TRBJ1-1, with the D gene call left open. The DNA sequence is given as TGCGCCAGCAGCTTGGTCGACAAGAACACTGAAGCTTTCTTT. Translated, it reads CASSLVDKNTEAFF.